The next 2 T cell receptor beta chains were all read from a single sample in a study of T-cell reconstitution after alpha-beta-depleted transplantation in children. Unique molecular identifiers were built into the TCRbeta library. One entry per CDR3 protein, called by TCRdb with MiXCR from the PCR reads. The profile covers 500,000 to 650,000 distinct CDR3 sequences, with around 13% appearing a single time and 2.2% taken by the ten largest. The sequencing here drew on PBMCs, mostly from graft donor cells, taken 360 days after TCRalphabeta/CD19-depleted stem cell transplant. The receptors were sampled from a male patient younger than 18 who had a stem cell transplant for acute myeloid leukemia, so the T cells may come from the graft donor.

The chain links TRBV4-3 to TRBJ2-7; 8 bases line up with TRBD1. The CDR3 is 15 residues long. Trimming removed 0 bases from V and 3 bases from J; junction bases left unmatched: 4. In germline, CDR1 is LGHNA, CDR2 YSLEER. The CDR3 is CASSQEDRGLYEQYF. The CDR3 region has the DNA TGCGCCAGCAGCCAAGAAGACAGGGGTCTCTACGAGCAGTACTTC.

CDR3 nucleotides: TGTGCCAGCAGCCCTAGATATAGCTCCTACAATGAGCAGTTCTTC. The encoded protein is CASSPRYSSYNEQFF. This chain links TRBV11-3 with TRBJ2-1; D remains ambiguous. Per germline, CDR1 SGHNT and CDR2 YENEEA. This CDR3 is built from 15 residues. Trimming left V 5 bases short and J 0 bases short, with 11 bases between.